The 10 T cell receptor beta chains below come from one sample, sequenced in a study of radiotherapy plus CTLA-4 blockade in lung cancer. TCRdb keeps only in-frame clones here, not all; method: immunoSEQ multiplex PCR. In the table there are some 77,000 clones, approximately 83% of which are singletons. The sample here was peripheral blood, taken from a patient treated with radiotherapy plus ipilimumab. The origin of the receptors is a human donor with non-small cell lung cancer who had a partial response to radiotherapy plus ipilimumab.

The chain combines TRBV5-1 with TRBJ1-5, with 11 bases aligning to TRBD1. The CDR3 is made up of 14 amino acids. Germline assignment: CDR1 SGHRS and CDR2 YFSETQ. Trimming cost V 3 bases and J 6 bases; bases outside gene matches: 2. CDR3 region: CASSSGQGGQPQHF. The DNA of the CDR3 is TGCGCCAGCAGCTCGGGACAGGGGGGTCAGCCCCAGCATTTT. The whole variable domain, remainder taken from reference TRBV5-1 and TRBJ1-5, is KAGVTQTPRYLIKTRGQQVTLSCSPISGHRSVSWYQQTPGQGLQFLFEYFSETQRNKGNFPGRFSGRQFSNSRSEMNVSTLELGDSALYLCASSSGQGGQPQHFGDGTRLSIL.

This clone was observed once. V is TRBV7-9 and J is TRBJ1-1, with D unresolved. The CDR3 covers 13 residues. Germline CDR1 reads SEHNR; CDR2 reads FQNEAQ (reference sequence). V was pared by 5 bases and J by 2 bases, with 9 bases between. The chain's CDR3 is CASSRQRNTEAFF. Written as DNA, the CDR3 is TGTGCCAGCAGCCGTCAGCGAAACACTGAAGCTTTCTTT.

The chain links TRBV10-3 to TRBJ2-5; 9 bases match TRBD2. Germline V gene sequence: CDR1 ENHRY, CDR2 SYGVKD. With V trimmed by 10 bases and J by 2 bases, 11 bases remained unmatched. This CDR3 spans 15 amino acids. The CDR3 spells CATLAGTSPQETQYF. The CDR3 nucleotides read TGTGCCACCTTGGCCGGGACTAGCCCTCAAGAGACCCAGTACTTC.

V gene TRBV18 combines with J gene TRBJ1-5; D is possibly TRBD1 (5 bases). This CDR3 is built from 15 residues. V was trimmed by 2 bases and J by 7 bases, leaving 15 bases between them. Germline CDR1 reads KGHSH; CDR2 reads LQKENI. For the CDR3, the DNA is TGTGCCAGCTCACCAAATCAGGGACGGGGGCAGCCCCAGCATTTT. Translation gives CASSPNQGRGQPQHF.

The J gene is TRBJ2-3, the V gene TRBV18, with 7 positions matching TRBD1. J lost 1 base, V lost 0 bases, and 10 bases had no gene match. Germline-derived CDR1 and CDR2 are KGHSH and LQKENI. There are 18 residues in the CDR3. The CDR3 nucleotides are TGTGCCAGCTCACCACCCAGGCAGGGGGTGCTGGGCACAGATACGCAGTATTTT. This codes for CASSPPRQGVLGTDTQYF.

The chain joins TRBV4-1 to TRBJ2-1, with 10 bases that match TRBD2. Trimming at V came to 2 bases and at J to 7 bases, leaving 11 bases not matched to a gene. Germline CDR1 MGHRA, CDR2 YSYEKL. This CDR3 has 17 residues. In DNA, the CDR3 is TGCGCCAGCAGCCAACTCCTTAGCGGGAGGATTAGTAATGAGCAGTTCTTC. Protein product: CASSQLLSGRISNEQFF.

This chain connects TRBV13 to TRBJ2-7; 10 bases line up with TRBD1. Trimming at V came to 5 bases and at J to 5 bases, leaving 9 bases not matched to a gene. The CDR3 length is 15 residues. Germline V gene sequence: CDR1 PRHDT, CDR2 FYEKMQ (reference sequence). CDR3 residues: CASSPARGQGNEQYF. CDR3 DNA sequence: TGTGCCAGCAGCCCAGCAAGGGGACAGGGGAACGAGCAGTACTTC.

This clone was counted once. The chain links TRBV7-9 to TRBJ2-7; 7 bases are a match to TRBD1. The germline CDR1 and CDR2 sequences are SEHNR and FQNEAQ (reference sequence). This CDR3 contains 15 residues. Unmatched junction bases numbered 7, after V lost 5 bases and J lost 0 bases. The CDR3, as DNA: TGTGCCAGCAGCCCCGACAGGGTCAGCTCCTACGAGCAGTACTTC. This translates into CASSPDRVSSYEQYF. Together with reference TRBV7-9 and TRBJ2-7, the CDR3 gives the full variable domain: DTGVSQNPRHKITKRGQNVTFRCDPISEHNRLYWYRQTLGQGPEFLTYFQNEAQLEKSRLLSDRFSAERPKGSFSTLEIQRTEQGDSAMYLCASSPDRVSSYEQYFGPGTRLTVT.

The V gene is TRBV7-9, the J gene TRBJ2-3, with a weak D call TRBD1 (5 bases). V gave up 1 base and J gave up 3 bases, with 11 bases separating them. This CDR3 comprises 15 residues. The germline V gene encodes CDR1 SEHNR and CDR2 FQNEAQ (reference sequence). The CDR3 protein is CASSLDRSGTDTQYF. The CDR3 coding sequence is TGTGCCAGCAGCTTAGACAGGTCAGGTACAGATACGCAGTATTTT.

CDR3 DNA sequence: TGTGCCAGTACAACGGGACAGGGGAACTATGGCTACACCTTC. Its protein product is CASTTGQGNYGYTF. The genes are TRBV28 and TRBJ1-2, with 10 bases that match TRBD1. The CDR3 is 14 residues long. V was pared by 9 bases and J by 2 bases, with 6 bases of the junction left unmatched. The germline V gene encodes CDR1 MDHEN and CDR2 SYDVKM.